The 9 T cell receptor beta chains given below trace back to one sample, sequenced in a study of blood T cell repertoires in COVID-19. Profiled with immunoSEQ multiplex PCR; TCRdb holds only in-frame clones, not every one. The table records approximately 180,000 clones, over 75% of them present only once. Sequencing used peripheral blood. These receptors were collected from a human donor with active or convalescent COVID-19. The donor label of this sample is uncertain.

Only one count was recorded for this clone. This chain uses TRBV6-1 with TRBJ1-1; possible D gene TRBD1, 6 bases. Germline V lookup: CDR1 MNHNS, CDR2 SASEGT. The V and J ends lost 2 bases and 8 bases respectively, with 12 bases between them. The CDR3 extends over 13 amino acids. The CDR3 nucleotides read TGTGCCAGCAGTGAAAGGGCAGGGGACGAAGCTTTCTTT. It yields the protein CASSERAGDEAFF.

The genes are TRBV5-4 and TRBJ2-1; maybe TRBD1 (6 bases). The germline V gene encodes CDR1 SGHNT and CDR2 YYREEE (reference sequence). The CDR3 covers 16 residues. The V gene lost 4 bases and the J gene lost 4 bases, with 18 bases spanning the gap. The CDR3 sequence: CASSALLQGGYNEQFF. The CDR3 region has the DNA TGTGCCAGCAGCGCCCTTTTACAGGGTGGTTACAATGAGCAGTTCTTC. Complete variable domain (other parts from reference TRBV5-4 and TRBJ2-1): ETGVTQSPTHLIKTRGQQVTLRCSSQSGHNTVSWYQQALGQGPQFIFQYYREEENGRGNFPPRFSGLQFPNYSSELNVNALELDDSALYLCASSALLQGGYNEQFFGPGTRLTVL.

This chain connects TRBV27 to TRBJ2-3; TRBD2 is a possible D gene (5 bases). V was trimmed by 1 base and J by 2 bases, leaving 13 bases between them. The CDR3 sequence is 16 residues long. Germline V gene sequence: CDR1 MNHEY, CDR2 SMNVEV (reference sequence). CDR3 residues: CASSLFSGKPTDTQYF. The DNA for the CDR3 is TGTGCCAGCAGTTTATTTTCCGGGAAGCCCACAGATACGCAGTATTTT.

The V gene is TRBV19, the J gene TRBJ2-7; TRBD2 aligns across 9 bases. The V and J ends lost 4 bases and 7 bases, in that order; junction bases with no gene match: 5. Germline V gives CDR1 LNHDA, CDR2 SQIVND (reference sequence). The CDR3 loop spans 13 amino acids. The CDR3 here is CASSNSLAGEQYF. Here the CDR3 DNA reads TGTGCCAGTAGTAATTCCCTAGCGGGAGAGCAGTACTTC.

The chain couples TRBV4-1 to TRBJ2-2; a possible D gene is TRBD1 (5 bases). Trimming took 4 bases from V and 3 from J, leaving 12 bases between them. Germline V gene data show CDR1 as MGHRA and CDR2 as YSYEKL. This CDR3 has 15 amino acids. The CDR3 coding sequence is TGCGCCAGCAGCCCATGGGGCACTCACACCGGGGAGCTGTTTTTT. As protein: CASSPWGTHTGELFF.

This rearrangement joins TRBV28 to TRBJ2-2, with D perhaps matching TRBD1 (6 bases). This CDR3 is built from 14 residues. V was cut by 6 bases and J by 4 bases, with 12 bases left in between. The germline CDR1 and CDR2 sequences are MDHEN and SYDVKM. This chain's CDR3 is CASSVTGITGELFF. The CDR3 nucleotides are TGTGCCAGCAGCGTTACAGGGATCACCGGGGAGCTGTTTTTT. The full variable domain, with the rest looked up from reference TRBV28 and TRBJ2-2, is DVKVTQSSRYLVKRTGEKVFLECVQDMDHENMFWYRQDPGLGLRLIYFSYDVKMKEKGDIPEGYSVSREKKERFSLILESASTNQTSMYLCASSVTGITGELFFGEGSRLTVL.

The chain uses TRBV24-1 and TRBJ2-3, with D perhaps TRBD1 (5 bases). This CDR3 is built from 15 residues. Trimming took off 4 bases at V and 1 base at J, with 11 bases between the two ends. From germline, CDR1 is KGHDR and CDR2 SFDVKD. The CDR3 DNA sequence: TGTGCCACCAGTGACTCGACAGTTGGCACAGATACGCAGTATTTT. Translated, it gives CATSDSTVGTDTQYF.

V gene TRBV3-1 (or the pseudogene TRBV3-2) combines with J gene TRBJ2-1; 10 bases line up with TRBD2. The V segment lost 3 bases and the J segment 6 bases; nucleotides outside the gene matches: 2. CDR3 size: 14 residues. Germline CDR1 is LGHDT and CDR2 is YNNKEL (reference sequence). CDR3 residues: CASSQSGGANEQFF. CDR3 sequence (DNA): TGTGCCAGCAGCCAGAGCGGGGGGGCCAATGAGCAGTTCTTC.

Points on this clone: A junction end diverges from the germline sequence, so it may reflect a read error. The V gene is TRBV6-5, the J gene TRBJ2-3; 8 nucleotides align to TRBD2. Germline V gene lookup returns CDR1 MNHEY and CDR2 SVGAGI. This CDR3 spans 15 amino acids. In nucleotides, the CDR3 is TGTGCCGGCAGGATAGGGACTAGACTCACAGATACGCAGTATTTT. The encoded protein is CAGRIGTRLTDTQYF.